Reported below is one TCR beta chain. The data belong to a study of control samples from healthy donors and cancer patients. V lost 1 base to trimming and J lost 1 base, with 6 bases between them. CDR3 length: 13 amino acids. Germline CDR1 is SGHNT and CDR2 is YYREEE (reference sequence). Generated by immunoSEQ multiplex PCR, the TCRdb table keeps only in-frame clones and is missing some. The table records about 57,000 clones, roughly 92% of them present only once. The TCR originated in a man younger than 45 in good health. The chain uses TRBV5-4 and TRBJ2-7; D is uncertain. The material sequenced was blood. CDR3 region: CASSLPDSYEQYF. The DNA of the CDR3 is TGTGCCAGCAGCTTGCCGGATTCCTACGAGCAGTACTTC.